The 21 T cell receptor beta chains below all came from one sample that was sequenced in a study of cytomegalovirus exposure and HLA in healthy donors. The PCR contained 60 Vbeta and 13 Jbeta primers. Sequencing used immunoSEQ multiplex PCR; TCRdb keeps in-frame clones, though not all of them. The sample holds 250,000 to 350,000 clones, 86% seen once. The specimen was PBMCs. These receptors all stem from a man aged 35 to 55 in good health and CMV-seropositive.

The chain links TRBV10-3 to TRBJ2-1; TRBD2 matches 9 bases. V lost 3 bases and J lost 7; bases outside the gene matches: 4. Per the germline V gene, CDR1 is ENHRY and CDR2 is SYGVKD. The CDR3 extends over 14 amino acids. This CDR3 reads CAISDVAGANEQFF. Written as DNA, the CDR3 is TGTGCCATCAGTGACGTAGCGGGGGCGAATGAGCAGTTCTTC.

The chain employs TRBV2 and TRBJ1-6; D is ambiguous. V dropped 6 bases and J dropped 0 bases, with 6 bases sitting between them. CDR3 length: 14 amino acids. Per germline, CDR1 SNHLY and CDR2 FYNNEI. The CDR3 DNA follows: TGTGCCAGCAGACAGACCTCCTATAATTCACCCCTCCACTTT. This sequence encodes CASRQTSYNSPLHF. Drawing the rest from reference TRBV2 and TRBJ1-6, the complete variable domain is EPEVTQTPSHQVTQMGQEVILRCVPISNHLYFYWYRQILGQKVEFLVSFYNNEISEKSEIFDDQFSVERPDGSNFTLKIRSTKLEDSAMYFCASRQTSYNSPLHFGNGTRLTVT.

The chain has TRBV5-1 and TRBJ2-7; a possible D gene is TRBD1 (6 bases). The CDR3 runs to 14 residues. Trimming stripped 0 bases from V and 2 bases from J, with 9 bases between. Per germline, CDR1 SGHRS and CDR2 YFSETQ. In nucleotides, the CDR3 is TGCGCCAGCAGCTTGGGGACAGTCCCCTACGAGCAGTACTTC. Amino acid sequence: CASSLGTVPYEQYF.

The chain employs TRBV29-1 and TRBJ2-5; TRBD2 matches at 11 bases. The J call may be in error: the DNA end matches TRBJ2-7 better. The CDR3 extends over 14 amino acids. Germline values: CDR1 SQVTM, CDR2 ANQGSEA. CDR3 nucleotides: TGCAGCGTTTTGGGGACTAGCGGAAACTACGAGCAGTACTTC. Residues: CSVLGTSGNYEQYF.

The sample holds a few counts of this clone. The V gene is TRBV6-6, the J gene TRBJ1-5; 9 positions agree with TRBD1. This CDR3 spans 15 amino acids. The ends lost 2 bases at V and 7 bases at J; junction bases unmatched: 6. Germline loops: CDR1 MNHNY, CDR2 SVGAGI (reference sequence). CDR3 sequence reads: CASSYPGQGSQPQHF. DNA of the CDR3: TGTGCCAGCAGTTACCCGGGACAGGGATCCCAGCCCCAGCATTTT.

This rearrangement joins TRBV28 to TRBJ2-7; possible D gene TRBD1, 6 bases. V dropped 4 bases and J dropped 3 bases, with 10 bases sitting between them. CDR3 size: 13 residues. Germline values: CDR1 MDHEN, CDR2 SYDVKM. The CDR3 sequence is CASSSGQHYEQYF. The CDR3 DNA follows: TGTGCCAGCAGTTCCGGACAGCACTACGAGCAGTACTTC. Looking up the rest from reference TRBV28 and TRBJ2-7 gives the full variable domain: DVKVTQSSRYLVKRTGEKVFLECVQDMDHENMFWYRQDPGLGLRLIYFSYDVKMKEKGDIPEGYSVSREKKERFSLILESASTNQTSMYLCASSSGQHYEQYFGPGTRLTVT.

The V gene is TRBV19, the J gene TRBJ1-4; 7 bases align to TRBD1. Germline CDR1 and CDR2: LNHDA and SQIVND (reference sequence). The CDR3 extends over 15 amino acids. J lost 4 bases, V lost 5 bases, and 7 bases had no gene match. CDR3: CASSVTPGGNEKLFF. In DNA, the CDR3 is TGTGCCAGTAGTGTGACTCCAGGGGGTAATGAAAAACTGTTTTTT.

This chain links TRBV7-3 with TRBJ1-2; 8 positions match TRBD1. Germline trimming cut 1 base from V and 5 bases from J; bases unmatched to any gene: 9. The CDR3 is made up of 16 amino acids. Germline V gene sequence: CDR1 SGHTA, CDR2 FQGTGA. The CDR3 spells CASSLNAGQAVYGYTF. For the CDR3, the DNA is TGTGCCAGCAGCTTAAATGCGGGACAGGCTGTATATGGCTACACCTTC.

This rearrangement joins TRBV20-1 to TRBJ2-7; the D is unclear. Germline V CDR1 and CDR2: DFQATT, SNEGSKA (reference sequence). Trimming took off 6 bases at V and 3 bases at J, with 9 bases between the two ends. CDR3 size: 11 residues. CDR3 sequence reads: CSALTDYEQYF. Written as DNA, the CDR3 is TGCAGTGCCTTAACAGACTACGAGCAGTACTTC.

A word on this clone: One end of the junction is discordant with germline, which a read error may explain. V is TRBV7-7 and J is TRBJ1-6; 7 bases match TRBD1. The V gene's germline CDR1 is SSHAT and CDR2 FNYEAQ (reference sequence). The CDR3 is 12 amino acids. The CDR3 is CASSHKGASLHF. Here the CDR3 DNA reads TGTGCTAGCAGCCATAAGGGGGCCTCCCTCCACTTT. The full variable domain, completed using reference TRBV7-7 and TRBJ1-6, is GAGVSQSPRYKVTKRGQDVTLRCDPISSHATLYWYQQALGQGPEFLTYFNYEAQPDKSGLPSDRFSAERPEGSISTLTIQRTEQRDSAMYRCASSHKGASLHFGNGTRLTVT.

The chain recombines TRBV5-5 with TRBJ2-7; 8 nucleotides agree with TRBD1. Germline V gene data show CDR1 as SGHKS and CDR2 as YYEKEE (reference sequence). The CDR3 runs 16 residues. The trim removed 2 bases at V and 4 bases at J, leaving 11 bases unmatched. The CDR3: CASSFSAGQGFYEQYF. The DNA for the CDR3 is TGTGCCAGCAGCTTTTCCGCAGGACAGGGTTTTTACGAGCAGTACTTC.

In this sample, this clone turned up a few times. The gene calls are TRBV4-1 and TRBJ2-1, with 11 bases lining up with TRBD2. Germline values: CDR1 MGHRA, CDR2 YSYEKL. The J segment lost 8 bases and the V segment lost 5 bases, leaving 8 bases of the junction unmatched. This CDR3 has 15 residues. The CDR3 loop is CASSTTSGSRYEQFF. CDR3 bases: TGCGCCAGCAGCACAACTAGCGGGAGTCGATATGAGCAGTTCTTC.

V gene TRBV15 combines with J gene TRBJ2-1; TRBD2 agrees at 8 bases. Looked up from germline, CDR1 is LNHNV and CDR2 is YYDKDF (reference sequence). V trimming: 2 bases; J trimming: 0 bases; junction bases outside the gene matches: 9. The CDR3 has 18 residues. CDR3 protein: CATSRLKIAGSSYNEQFF. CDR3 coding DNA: TGTGCCACCAGCAGACTGAAAATAGCGGGAAGCTCCTACAATGAGCAGTTCTTC.

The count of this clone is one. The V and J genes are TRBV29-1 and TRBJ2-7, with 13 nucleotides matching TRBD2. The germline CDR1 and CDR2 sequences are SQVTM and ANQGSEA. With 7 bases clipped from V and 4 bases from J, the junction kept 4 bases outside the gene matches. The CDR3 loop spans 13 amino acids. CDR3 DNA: TGCAGCGCCCGGACTAGCGGGAGTTACGAGCAGTACTTC. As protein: CSARTSGSYEQYF.

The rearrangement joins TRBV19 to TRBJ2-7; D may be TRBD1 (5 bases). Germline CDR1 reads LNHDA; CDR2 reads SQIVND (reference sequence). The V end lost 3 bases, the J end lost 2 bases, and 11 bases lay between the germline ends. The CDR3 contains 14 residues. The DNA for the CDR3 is TGTGCCAGTAGTATCCTAAGACAGACCTACGAGCAGTACTTC. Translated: CASSILRQTYEQYF.

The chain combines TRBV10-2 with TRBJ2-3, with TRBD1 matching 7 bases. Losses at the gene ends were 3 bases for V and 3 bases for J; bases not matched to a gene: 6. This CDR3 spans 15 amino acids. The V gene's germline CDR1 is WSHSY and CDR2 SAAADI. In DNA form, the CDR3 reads TGCGCCAGCAGTGAACCGGGACAGATGACAGATACGCAGTATTTT. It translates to CASSEPGQMTDTQYF.

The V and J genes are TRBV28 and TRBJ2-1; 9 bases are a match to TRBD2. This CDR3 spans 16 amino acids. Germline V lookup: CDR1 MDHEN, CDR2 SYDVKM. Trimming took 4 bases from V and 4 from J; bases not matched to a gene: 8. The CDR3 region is CASSSLAGVRYNEQFF. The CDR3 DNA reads TGTGCCAGCAGTTCCTTAGCGGGAGTGCGGTACAATGAGCAGTTCTTC.

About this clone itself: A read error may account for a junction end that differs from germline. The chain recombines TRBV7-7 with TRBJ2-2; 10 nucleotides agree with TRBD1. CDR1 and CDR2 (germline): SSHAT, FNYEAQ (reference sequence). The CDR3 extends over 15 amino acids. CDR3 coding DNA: TGTGCTAGCAGTCGGACAGGGGGTGGCACCGGGGAGCTGTTTTTT. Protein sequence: CASSRTGGGTGELFF. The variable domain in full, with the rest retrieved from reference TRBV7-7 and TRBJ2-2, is GAGVSQSPRYKVTKRGQDVTLRCDPISSHATLYWYQQALGQGPEFLTYFNYEAQPDKSGLPSDRFSAERPEGSISTLTIQRTEQRDSAMYRCASSRTGGGTGELFFGEGSRLTVL.

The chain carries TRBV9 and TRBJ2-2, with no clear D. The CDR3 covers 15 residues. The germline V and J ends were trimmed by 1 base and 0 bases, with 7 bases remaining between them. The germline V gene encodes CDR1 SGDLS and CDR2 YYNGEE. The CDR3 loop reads CASSVSGPNTGELFF. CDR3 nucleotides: TGTGCCAGCAGCGTAAGTGGGCCGAACACCGGGGAGCTGTTTTTT.

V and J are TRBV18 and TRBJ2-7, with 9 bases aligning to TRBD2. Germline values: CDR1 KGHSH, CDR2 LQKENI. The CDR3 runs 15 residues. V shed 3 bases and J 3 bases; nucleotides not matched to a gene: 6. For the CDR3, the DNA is TGTGCCAGCTCACCTATGACTAGCGGAGTCTACGAGCAGTACTTC. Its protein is CASSPMTSGVYEQYF. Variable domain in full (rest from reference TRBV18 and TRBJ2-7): NAGVMQNPRHLVRRRGQEARLRCSPMKGHSHVYWYRQLPEEGLKFMVYLQKENIIDESGMPKERFSAEFPKEGPSILRIQQVVRGDSAAYFCASSPMTSGVYEQYFGPGTRLTVT.

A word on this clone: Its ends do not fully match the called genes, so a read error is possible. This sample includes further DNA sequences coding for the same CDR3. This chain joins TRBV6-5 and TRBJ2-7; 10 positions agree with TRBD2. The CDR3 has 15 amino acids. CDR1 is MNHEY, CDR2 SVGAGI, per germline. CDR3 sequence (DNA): TGTGCCAGCAACCCAGATGCTAGCGGGAGCTACGAACAGTACTTC. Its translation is CASNPDASGSYEQYF.